This T cell receptor (beta chain) was observed in a study of tumor and adjacent non-tumor tissue in lung cancer. The template was RNA from unsorted bulk tissue. This clonotype was picked up many times. Its antigen is undetermined. A modified ARM-PCR protocol with three rounds of nested PCR amplified TCRbeta. TCRdb used MiXCR to reprocess the multiplex PCR reads, holding one entry per CDR3 protein. The sample lists 200,000 to 250,000 distinct CDR3 sequences; around 70% were seen once. V shed 0 bases and J shed 7 bases, with 0 bases lying between them. CDR1 is SQVTM and CDR2 is ANQGSEA in the germline V gene. The CDR3 has 9 amino acids. General study results and limits: Tumor TCR diversity, when higher, was linked to shorter survival.

The genes are TRBV29-1 and TRBJ2-5; D not certain. This TCR was recovered from a man between 60 and 75 years old with non-small cell lung cancer. Sequencing was done on a sample of lung tumor tissue. CDR3 residues: CSVEETQYF. CDR3 bases: TGCAGCGTTGAAGAGACCCAGTACTTC.